These 11 T cell receptor beta chains were sequenced from one sample in a study of beta chain features in type 1 diabetes. Sequenced material consisted of expressed TCRB transcripts (all of the isolated RNA was reverse transcribed). The protocol was immunoSEQ multiplex PCR, while the TCRdb copy is restricted to in-frame clones and leaves out a portion. The sample lists almost 350,000 clones, 8% occurring once. Sequencing input: central memory CD4+ T cells from blood. Every receptor here comes from a woman between 18 and 30 years old in good health.

This clone was detected only a few times. The chain recombines TRBV7-2 with TRBJ2-5; 12 positions agree with TRBD2. The length of the CDR3 is 16 residues. The V gene's germline CDR1 is SGHTA and CDR2 FQGNSA. After removal of 4 bases from V and 5 bases from J, the junction contained 8 bases not matched to a gene. CDR3 DNA: TGTGCCAGCAGCTCCCTAGCGGGAGGGCGTCGGGAGACCCAGTACTTC. This gives the protein CASSSLAGGRRETQYF.

This chain connects TRBV25-1 to TRBJ2-1; 7 bases map to TRBD1. V lost 1 base and J lost 6; bases outside the gene matches: 6. The CDR3 contains 15 residues. CDR1 and CDR2 (germline): MGHDK, SYGVNS. Written as DNA, the CDR3 is TGTGCCAGCAGTGAATCAGGGGGTAAGGGCAATGAGCAGTTCTTC. Translating gives CASSESGGKGNEQFF. Supplemented by reference TRBV25-1 and TRBJ2-1, the full variable domain reads EADIYQTPRYLVIGTGKKITLECSQTMGHDKMYWYQQDPGMELHLIHYSYGVNSTEKGDLSSESTVSRIRTEHFPLTLESARPSHTSQYLCASSESGGKGNEQFFGPGTRLTVL.

The sample holds many counts of this clone. The chain recombines TRBV7-9 with TRBJ1-1, with 12 nucleotides matching TRBD1. The V and J ends lost 5 bases and 11 bases, in that order; junction bases with no gene match: 18. Germline V gives CDR1 SEHNR, CDR2 FQNEAQ (reference sequence). The length of the CDR3 is 17 residues. CDR3 region: CASSPPSGTGGGSGAFF. The CDR3, as DNA: TGTGCCAGCAGCCCGCCCTCCGGGACAGGGGGCGGGTCGGGCGCTTTCTTT.

Only a few counts were recorded for this clone. The chain recombines TRBV10-3 with TRBJ2-6; TRBD1 matches 11 bases. V shed 6 bases and J 1 base; nucleotides not matched to a gene: 8. The germline CDR1 and CDR2 sequences are ENHRY and SYGVKD. The CDR3 has 18 amino acids. The CDR3 loop reads CAIRRGQGDGSGANVLTF. CDR3 sequence (DNA): TGTGCCATCAGGAGGGGACAGGGGGACGGGTCTGGGGCCAACGTCCTGACTTTC.

The rearrangement links TRBV2 to TRBJ2-3; D assignment may be TRBD1 or TRBD2 (5 bases each). This CDR3 comprises 14 residues. From germline, CDR1 is SNHLY and CDR2 FYNNEI. The V and J ends lost 5 bases and 1 base respectively, with 10 bases between them. The CDR3 loop reads CASSRDRGTDTQYF. The CDR3 nucleotides are TGTGCCAGCAGTCGGGACCGAGGCACAGATACGCAGTATTTT.

The V gene is TRBV29-1, the J gene TRBJ2-5; perhaps TRBD2 as D (5 bases). The germline V gene encodes CDR1 SQVTM and CDR2 ANQGSEA. The CDR3 has 11 amino acids. The ends were cut back, 7 bases at V and 4 bases at J, with 10 bases in the middle. CDR3 in amino acids: CSGGYRETQYF. The CDR3 DNA reads TGCAGCGGAGGGTATCGAGAGACCCAGTACTTC.

This chain links TRBV7-2 with TRBJ2-1; D gene unclear. The CDR3 has 14 residues. V gave up 1 base and J gave up 6 bases, with 10 bases separating them. CDR1 SGHTA and CDR2 FQGNSA come from the germline V gene. The CDR3 DNA reads as TGTGCCAGCAGCTTAGAGTACAGTAGCAATGAGCAGTTCTTC. It specifies CASSLEYSSNEQFF.

The sample holds many counts of this clone. The CDR3 DNA sequence: TGTGCCATCAGTGACAGCGGGAGTAGCACAGATACGCAGTATTTT. It is translated as CAISDSGSSTDTQYF. The J gene is TRBJ2-3, the V gene TRBV10-3; TRBD2 aligns across 8 bases. Germline V gene data show CDR1 as ENHRY and CDR2 as SYGVKD. The CDR3 extends over 15 amino acids. The V and J ends lost 3 bases and 0 bases, in that order; junction bases with no gene match: 2.

This chain uses TRBV6-5 with TRBJ2-5, with 10 nucleotides matching TRBD1. Germline CDR1 reads MNHEY; CDR2 reads SVGAGI. The V gene end was trimmed by 4 bases and the J gene end by 5 bases; junction bases not matched to a gene: 7. CDR3 length: 15 residues. DNA of the CDR3: TGTGCCAGCAGTTCCGGGGGACAGGGGAGGGAGACCCAGTACTTC. Amino acids: CASSSGGQGRETQYF.

In this sample, this clone turned up a few times. The CDR3 DNA reads TGCGCCAGCAGCCAATCTCGGCTCGGACCGGAATACAATGAGCAGTTCTTC. Residues: CASSQSRLGPEYNEQFF. V gene TRBV4-1 combines with J gene TRBJ2-1, with D hard to call. CDR3 length: 17 residues. The germline V gene encodes CDR1 MGHRA and CDR2 YSYEKL. The ends were cut back, 2 bases at V and 4 bases at J, with 18 bases in the middle.

The V and J genes are TRBV6-6 and TRBJ2-1; 11 nucleotides line up with TRBD2. V lost 5 bases and J lost 8; bases outside the gene matches: 8. This CDR3 is 15 amino acids long. The germline gives CDR1 MNHNY, CDR2 SVGAGI (reference sequence). CDR3 nucleotide sequence: TGTGCCAGCAGTACTAGCGGGAGTGGGAGGTATGAGCAGTTCTTC. The encoded protein is CASSTSGSGRYEQFF.